A single sample gave rise to the 7 T cell receptor beta chains below, sequenced in a study of T cell responses to AZD1222 COVID-19 vaccine. Clones were sequenced by immunoSEQ multiplex PCR, and TCRdb holds only the in-frame ones, with some missing. The sample lists some 170,000 clones, about nine tenths occurring once. The sample was peripheral blood, taken 28 days after the second dose of the MenACWY control vaccine. The receptors come from an adult who received the MenACWY meningococcal vaccine as a control.

The chain is built from TRBV10-3 and TRBJ2-7, with unresolved D. V lost 5 bases to trimming and J lost 1 base, with 9 bases between them. CDR1 and CDR2 (germline): ENHRY, SYGVKD. This CDR3 comprises 13 residues. The CDR3: CAISLLESYEQYF. DNA of the CDR3: TGTGCCATCAGTCTCCTGGAGTCCTACGAGCAGTACTTC.

This sequence joins TRBV18 and TRBJ2-1, with 9 bases fitting TRBD2. The CDR3 consists of 15 residues. Germline CDR1 KGHSH, CDR2 LQKENI. J lost 6 bases, V lost 2 bases, and 5 bases had no gene match. CDR3 protein: CASSPSPSGINEQFF. The CDR3 region has the DNA TGTGCCAGCTCACCATCACCTAGCGGGATCAATGAGCAGTTCTTC.

The gene calls are TRBV9 and TRBJ2-3; the match to TRBD2 covers 9 bases. The CDR3 is 15 amino acids. Per germline, CDR1 SGDLS and CDR2 YYNGEE. The trim removed 3 bases at V and 0 bases at J, leaving 2 bases unmatched. The CDR3: CASSATSGSTDTQYF. The CDR3 bases are TGTGCCAGCAGCGCCACTAGCGGGAGCACAGATACGCAGTATTTT.

This clone came up a few times. The J gene is TRBJ2-2, the V gene TRBV18, with 8 bases identical to TRBD1. J lost 2 bases, V lost 3 bases, and 5 bases had no gene match. CDR1 and CDR2 (germline): KGHSH, LQKENI. The CDR3 consists of 16 residues. CDR3 sequence reads: CASSPGTGLNTGELFF. The CDR3 nucleotides read TGTGCCAGCTCACCCGGGACAGGACTCAACACCGGGGAGCTGTTTTTT.

This chain connects TRBV2 to TRBJ1-6, with a tentative D call TRBD1 (5 bases). The CDR3 covers 15 residues. Between the trimmed V and J ends, which lost 8 bases and 11 bases, there was a span of 22 bases. Germline-derived CDR1 and CDR2 are SNHLY and FYNNEI. The CDR3 region is CASSELAGGQTPLHF. The CDR3 nucleotides are TGTGCCAGCTCCGAATTGGCGGGGGGTCAAACACCCCTCCACTTT.

V is TRBV3-1 (or the pseudogene TRBV3-2) and J is TRBJ1-1; possible D gene TRBD1, 6 bases. The germline V and J ends were trimmed by 4 bases and 9 bases, with 15 bases remaining between them. Looked up from germline, CDR1 is LGHDT and CDR2 is YNNKEL (reference sequence). The CDR3 runs to 13 residues. CDR3 nucleotide sequence: TGTGCCAGCAGCCCCCGGGGGCTCGAACAAGCTTTCTTT. Protein product: CASSPRGLEQAFF.

The chain couples TRBV25-1 to TRBJ1-2, with TRBD1 as a possible D gene (5 bases). Per germline, CDR1 MGHDK and CDR2 SYGVNS. V dropped 8 bases and J dropped 4 bases, with 11 bases sitting between them. The CDR3 length is 12 residues. CDR3 region: CASPGTRYGYTF. The CDR3 region has the DNA TGTGCCAGCCCCGGGACCCGCTATGGCTACACCTTC.